The present T cell receptor beta chain was sequenced within a study of shared clonotypes between healthy human individuals. The naive CD8 fraction comprised CD45RO-negative cells positively selected for CCR7 and excluded terminally differentiated effector memory CD45RA+ cells. The donors were all Caucasian adults (living in Nashville, Tennessee). V shed 8 bases and J 1 base; nucleotides not matched to a gene: 7. The CDR3 contains 14 residues. Looked up from germline, CDR1 is MDHEN and CDR2 is SYDVKM. Produced via immunoSEQ multiplex PCR; TCRdb's table is partial and in-frame only. In the table there are roughly 590,000 clones, over 95% of which are singletons.

This receptor was obtained from a woman aged 25 to 45 in good health. The rearrangement uses TRBV28 and TRBJ2-7; the match to TRBD2 covers 8 bases. Sequencing input: naive CD8+ T cells sorted from blood. CDR3 bases: TGTGCCAGCCTAGGACTAGCTGGTTCCTACGAGCAGTACTTC. Translation gives CASLGLAGSYEQYF.